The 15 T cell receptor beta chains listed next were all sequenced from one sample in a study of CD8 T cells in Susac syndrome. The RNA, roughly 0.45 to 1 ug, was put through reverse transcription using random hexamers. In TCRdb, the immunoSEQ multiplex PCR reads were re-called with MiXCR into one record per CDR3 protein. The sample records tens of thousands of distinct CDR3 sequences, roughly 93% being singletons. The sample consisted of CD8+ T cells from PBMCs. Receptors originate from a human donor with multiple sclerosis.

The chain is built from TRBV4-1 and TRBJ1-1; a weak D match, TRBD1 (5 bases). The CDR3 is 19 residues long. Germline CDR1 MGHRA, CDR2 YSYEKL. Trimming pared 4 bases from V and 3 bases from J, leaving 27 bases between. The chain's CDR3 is CASSLKGSGLVSWDTEAFF. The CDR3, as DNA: TGCGCCAGCAGCCTTAAGGGATCAGGGTTAGTGTCGTGGGACACTGAAGCTTTCTTT.

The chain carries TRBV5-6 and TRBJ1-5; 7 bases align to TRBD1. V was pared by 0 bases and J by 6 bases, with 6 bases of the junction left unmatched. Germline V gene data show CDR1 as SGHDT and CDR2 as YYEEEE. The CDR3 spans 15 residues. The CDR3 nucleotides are TGTGCCAGCAGCTTGGCGGTCAGGGGGTTTCAGCCCCAGCATTTT. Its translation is CASSLAVRGFQPQHF.

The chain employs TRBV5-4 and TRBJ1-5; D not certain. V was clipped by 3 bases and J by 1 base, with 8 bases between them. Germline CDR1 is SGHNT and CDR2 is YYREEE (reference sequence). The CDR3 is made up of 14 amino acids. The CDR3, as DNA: TGTGCCAGCAGCTCCGCAGACAGCAATCAGCCCCAGCATTTT. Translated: CASSSADSNQPQHF.

DNA for the CDR3: TGTGCCAGCAGCGGTCCGGGTAGAGGCATTAGCACAGATACGCAGTATTTT. Its protein is CASSGPGRGISTDTQYF. The rearrangement links TRBV9 to TRBJ2-3, with D uncertain. Germline V gene data show CDR1 as SGDLS and CDR2 as YYNGEE. This CDR3 has 17 amino acids. Trimming took 3 bases from V and 0 from J, leaving 17 bases between them.

This chain's CDR3 is CASTLTTGTASHGYTF. The DNA for the CDR3 is TGTGCCAGCACCTTGACCACCGGGACAGCCTCACATGGCTACACCTTC. The chain recombines TRBV7-9 with TRBJ1-2; 7 bases map to TRBD1. The CDR3 length is 16 residues. Trimming cost V 7 bases and J 6 bases; bases outside gene matches: 17. Germline CDR1 SEHNR, CDR2 FQNEAQ (reference sequence).

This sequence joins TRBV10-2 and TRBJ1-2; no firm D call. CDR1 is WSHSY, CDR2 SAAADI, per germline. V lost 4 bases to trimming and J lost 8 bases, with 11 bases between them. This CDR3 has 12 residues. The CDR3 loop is CASSVSRRGYTF. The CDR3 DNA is TGCGCCAGCAGTGTTTCAAGGCGAGGCTACACCTTC.

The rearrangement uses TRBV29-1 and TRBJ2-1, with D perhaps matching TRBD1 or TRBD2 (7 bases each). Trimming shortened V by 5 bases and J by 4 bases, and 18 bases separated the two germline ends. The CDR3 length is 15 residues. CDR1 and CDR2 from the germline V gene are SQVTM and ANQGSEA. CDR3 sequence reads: CSVKGAGASYNEQFF. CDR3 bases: TGCAGCGTTAAGGGGGCGGGGGCCTCTTACAATGAGCAGTTCTTC.

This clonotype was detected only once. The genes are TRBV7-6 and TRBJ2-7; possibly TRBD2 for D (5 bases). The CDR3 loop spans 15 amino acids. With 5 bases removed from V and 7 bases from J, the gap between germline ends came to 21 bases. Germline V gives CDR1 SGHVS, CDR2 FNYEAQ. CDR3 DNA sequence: TGTGCCAGCAGCCGAACTAGACTACCGGACGGGGAGCAGTACTTC. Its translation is CASSRTRLPDGEQYF.

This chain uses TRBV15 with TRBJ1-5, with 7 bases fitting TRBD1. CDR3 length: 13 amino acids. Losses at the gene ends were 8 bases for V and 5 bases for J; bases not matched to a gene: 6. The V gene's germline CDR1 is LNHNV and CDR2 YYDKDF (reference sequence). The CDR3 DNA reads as TGTGCCACCCGACAGGGTGGCGATCAGCCCCAGCATTTT. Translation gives CATRQGGDQPQHF.

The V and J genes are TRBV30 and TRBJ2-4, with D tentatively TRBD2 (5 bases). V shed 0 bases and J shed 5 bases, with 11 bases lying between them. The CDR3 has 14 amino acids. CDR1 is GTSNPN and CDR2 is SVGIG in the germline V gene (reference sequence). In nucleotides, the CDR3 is TGTGCCTGGAGTGTAGGGAGCGGAGAAAACATTCAGTACTTC. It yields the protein CAWSVGSGENIQYF.

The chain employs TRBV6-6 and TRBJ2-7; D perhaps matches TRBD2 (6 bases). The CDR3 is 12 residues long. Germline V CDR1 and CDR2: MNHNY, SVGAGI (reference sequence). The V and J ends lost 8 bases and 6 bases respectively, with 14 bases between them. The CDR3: CASGGKVGEQYF. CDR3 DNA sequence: TGTGCCAGCGGGGGGAAAGTTGGCGAGCAGTACTTC.

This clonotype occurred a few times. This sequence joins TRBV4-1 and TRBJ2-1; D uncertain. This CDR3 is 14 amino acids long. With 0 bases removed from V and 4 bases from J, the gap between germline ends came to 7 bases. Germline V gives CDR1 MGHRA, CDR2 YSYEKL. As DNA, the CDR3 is TGCGCCAGCAGCCAAGATAGGATTTACAATGAGCAGTTCTTC. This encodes CASSQDRIYNEQFF.

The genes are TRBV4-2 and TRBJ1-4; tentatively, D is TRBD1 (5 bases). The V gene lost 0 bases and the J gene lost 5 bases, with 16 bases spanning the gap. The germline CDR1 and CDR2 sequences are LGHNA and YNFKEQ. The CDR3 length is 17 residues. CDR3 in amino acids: CASSQDEGGTGNEKLFF. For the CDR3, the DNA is TGTGCCAGCAGCCAAGATGAAGGCGGGACGGGGAATGAAAAACTGTTTTTT.

The CDR3 reads CSARGRYYEQYF. The CDR3 DNA sequence: TGCAGTGCTAGAGGGCGGTACTACGAGCAGTACTTC. J is TRBJ2-7 and V is TRBV20-1; no definite D call. The V end lost 1 base, the J end lost 3 bases, and 7 bases lay between the germline ends. Germline CDR1 DFQATT, CDR2 SNEGSKA (reference sequence). CDR3 size: 12 residues.

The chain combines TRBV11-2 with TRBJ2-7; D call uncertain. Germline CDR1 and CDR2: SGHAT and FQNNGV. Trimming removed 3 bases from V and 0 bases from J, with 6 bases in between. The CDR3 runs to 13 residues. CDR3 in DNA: TGTGCCAGCAGCTTTTCTAACTCCTACGAGCAGTACTTC. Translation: CASSFSNSYEQYF. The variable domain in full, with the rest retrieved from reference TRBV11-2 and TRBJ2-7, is EAGVAQSPRYKIIEKRQSVAFWCNPISGHATLYWYQQILGQGPKLLIQFQNNGVVDDSQLPKDRFSAERLKGVDSTLKIQPAKLEDSAVYLCASSFSNSYEQYFGPGTRLTVT.